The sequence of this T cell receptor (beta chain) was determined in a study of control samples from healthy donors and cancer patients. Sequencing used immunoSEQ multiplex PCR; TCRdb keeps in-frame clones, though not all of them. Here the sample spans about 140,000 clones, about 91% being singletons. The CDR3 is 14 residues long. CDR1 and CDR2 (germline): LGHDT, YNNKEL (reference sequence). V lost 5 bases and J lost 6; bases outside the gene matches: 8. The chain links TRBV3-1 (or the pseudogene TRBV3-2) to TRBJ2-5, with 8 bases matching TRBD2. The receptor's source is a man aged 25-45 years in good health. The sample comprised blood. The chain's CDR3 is CASSRSGGGQTQYF. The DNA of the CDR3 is TGTGCCAGCAGCAGGAGCGGGGGAGGGCAGACCCAGTACTTC.